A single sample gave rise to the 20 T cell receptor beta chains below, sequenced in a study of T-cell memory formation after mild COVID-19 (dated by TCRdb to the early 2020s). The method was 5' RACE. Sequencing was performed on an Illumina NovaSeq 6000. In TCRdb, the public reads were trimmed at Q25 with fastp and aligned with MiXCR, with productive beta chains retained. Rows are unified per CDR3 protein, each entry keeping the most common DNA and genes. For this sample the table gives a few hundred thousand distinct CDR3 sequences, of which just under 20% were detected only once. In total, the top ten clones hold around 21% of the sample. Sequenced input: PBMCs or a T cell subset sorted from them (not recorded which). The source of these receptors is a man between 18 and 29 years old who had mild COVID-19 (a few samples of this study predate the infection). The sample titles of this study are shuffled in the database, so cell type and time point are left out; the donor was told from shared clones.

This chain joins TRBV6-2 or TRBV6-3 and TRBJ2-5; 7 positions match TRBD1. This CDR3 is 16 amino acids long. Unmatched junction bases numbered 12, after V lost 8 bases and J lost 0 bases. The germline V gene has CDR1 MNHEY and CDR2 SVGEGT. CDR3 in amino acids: CASGPRDSQYQETQYF. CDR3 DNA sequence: TGTGCCAGCGGACCCCGGGACAGCCAGTACCAAGAGACCCAGTACTTC.

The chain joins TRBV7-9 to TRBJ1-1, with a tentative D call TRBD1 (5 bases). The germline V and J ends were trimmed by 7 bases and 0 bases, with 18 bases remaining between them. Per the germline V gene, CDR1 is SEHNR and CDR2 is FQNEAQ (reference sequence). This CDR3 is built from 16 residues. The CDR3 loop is CASTPREGLVNTEAFF. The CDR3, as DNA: TGTGCCAGCACCCCCAGGGAAGGGTTGGTGAACACTGAAGCTTTCTTT.

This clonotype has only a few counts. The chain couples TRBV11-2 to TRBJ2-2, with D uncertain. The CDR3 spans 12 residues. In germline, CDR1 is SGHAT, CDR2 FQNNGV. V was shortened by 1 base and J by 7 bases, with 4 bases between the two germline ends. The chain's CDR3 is CASSLGFGELFF. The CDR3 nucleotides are TGTGCCAGCAGCTTAGGCTTCGGGGAGCTGTTTTTT.

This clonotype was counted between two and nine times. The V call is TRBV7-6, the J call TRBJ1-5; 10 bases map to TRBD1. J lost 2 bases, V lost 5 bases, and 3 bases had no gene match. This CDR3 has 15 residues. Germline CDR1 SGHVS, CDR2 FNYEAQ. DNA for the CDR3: TGTGCCAGCAGCCTGGGGACAGGGGGCAATCAGCCCCAGCATTTT. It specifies CASSLGTGGNQPQHF.

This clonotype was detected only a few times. The CDR3, as DNA: TGTGCCAGCAGCCAACCCGGGTACGAGCAGTACGTC. Protein product: CASSQPGYEQYV. The chain joins TRBV5-6 to TRBJ2-7; D remains unclear. V was clipped by 4 bases and J by 4 bases, with 9 bases between them. The CDR3 runs to 12 residues. CDR1 is SGHDT, CDR2 YYEEEE, per germline.

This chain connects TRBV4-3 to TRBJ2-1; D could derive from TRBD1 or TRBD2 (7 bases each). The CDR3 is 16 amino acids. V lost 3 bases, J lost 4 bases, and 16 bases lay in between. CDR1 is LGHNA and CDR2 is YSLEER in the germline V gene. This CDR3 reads CASSQGEGQLYNEQFF. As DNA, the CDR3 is TGCGCCAGCAGCCAGGGGGAGGGACAGCTTTACAATGAGCAGTTCTTC.

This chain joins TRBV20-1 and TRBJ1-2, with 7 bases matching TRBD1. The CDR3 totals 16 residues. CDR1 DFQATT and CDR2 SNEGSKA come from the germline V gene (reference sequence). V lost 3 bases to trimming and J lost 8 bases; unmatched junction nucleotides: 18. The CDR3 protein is CSASDPLVGGGGGYTF. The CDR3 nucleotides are TGCAGTGCTAGCGACCCTCTTGTTGGAGGGGGCGGAGGCTACACCTTC.

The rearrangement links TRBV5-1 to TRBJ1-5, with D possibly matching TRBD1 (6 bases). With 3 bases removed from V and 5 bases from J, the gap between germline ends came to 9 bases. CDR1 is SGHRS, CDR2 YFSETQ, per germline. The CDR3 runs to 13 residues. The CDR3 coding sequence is TGCGCCAGCAGCTGGGACACCGATCAGCCCCAGCATTTT. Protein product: CASSWDTDQPQHF. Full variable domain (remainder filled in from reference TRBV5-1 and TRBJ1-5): KAGVTQTPRYLIKTRGQQVTLSCSPISGHRSVSWYQQTPGQGLQFLFEYFSETQRNKGNFPGRFSGRQFSNSRSEMNVSTLELGDSALYLCASSWDTDQPQHFGDGTRLSIL.

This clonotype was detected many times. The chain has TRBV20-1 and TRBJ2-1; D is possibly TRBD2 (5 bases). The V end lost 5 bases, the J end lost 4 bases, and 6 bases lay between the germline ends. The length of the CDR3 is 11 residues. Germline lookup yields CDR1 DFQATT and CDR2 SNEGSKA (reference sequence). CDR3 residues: CSAEGYNEQFF. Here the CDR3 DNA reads TGCAGTGCTGAGGGATACAATGAGCAGTTCTTC.

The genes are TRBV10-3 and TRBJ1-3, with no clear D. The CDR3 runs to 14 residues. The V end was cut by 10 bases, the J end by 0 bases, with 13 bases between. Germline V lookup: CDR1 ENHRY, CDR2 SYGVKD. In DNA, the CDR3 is TGTGCCACCACCGTCGAGGGCTCTGGAAACACCATATATTTT. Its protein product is CATTVEGSGNTIYF.

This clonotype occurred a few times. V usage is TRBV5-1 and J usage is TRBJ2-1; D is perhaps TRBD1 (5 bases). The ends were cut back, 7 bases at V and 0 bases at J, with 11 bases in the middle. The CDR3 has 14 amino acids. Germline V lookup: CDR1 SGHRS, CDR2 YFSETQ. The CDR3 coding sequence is TGCGCCAGCGCTCGAGACAGCTCCTACAATGAGCAGTTCTTC. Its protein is CASARDSSYNEQFF.

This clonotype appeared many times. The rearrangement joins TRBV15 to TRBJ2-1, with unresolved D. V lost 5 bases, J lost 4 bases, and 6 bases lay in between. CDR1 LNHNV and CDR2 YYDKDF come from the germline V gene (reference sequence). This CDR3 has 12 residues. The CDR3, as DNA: TGTGCCACCAGCTTGGGGTACAATGAGCAGTTCTTC. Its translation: CATSLGYNEQFF. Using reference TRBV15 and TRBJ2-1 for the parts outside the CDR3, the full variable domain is DAMVIQNPRYQVTQFGKPVTLSCSQTLNHNVMYWYQQKSSQAPKLLFHYYDKDFNNEADTPDNFQSRRPNTSFCFLDIRSPGLGDTAMYLCATSLGYNEQFFGPGTRLTVL.

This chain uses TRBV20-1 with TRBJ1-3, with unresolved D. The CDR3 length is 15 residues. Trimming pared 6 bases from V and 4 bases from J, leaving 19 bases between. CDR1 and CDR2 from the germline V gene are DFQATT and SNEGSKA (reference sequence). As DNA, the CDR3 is TGCAGTGCCCTTCCTCCAGGCTCGCGAGGAAACACCATATATTTT. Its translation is CSALPPGSRGNTIYF.

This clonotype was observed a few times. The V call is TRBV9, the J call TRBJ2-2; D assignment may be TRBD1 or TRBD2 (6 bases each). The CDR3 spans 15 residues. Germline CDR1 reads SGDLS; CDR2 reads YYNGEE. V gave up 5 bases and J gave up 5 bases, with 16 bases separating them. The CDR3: CASRGRQAGTGELFF. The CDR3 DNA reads TGTGCCAGCAGGGGGAGACAGGCGGGGACCGGGGAGCTGTTTTTT.

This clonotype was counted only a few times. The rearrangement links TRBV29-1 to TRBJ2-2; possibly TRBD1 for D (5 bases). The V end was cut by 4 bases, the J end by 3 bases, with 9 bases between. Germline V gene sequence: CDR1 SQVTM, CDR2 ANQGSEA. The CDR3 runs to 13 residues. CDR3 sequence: CSVAQGYTGELFF. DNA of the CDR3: TGCAGCGTTGCTCAGGGCTACACCGGGGAGCTGTTTTTT.

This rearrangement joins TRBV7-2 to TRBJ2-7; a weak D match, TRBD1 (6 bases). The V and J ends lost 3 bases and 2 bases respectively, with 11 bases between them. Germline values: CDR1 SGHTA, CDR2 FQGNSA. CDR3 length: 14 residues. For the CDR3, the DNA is TGTGCCAGCAGCTTTGTAGGGGGTCCCTACGAGCAGTACGTC. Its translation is CASSFVGGPYEQYV.

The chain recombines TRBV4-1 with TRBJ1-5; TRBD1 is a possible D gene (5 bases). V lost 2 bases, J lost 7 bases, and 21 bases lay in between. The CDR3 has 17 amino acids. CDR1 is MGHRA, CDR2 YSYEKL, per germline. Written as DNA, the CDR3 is TGCGCCAGCAGCCAACCCACGGGACGCTTGGAAGAACAGCCCCAGCATTTT. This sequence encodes CASSQPTGRLEEQPQHF.

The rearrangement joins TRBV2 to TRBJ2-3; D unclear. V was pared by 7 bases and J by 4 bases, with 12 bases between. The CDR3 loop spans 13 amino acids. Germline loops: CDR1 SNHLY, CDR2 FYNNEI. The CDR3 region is CASNAAAADTQYF. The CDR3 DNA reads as TGTGCCAGCAATGCAGCTGCGGCAGATACGCAGTATTTT.

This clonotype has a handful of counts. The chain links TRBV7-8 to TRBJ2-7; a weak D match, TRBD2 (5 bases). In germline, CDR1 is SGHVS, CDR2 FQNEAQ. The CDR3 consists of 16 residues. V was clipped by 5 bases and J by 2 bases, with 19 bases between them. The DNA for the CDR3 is TGTGCCAGCAGCCCCGAGAATAGAGGGTATACCTACGAGCAGTACTTC. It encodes CASSPENRGYTYEQYF.

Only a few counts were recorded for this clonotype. In DNA, the CDR3 is TGTGCCAGCAGTTACTCGCGGCCCACAGATACGCAGTATTTT. Encoded protein: CASSYSRPTDTQYF. The rearrangement uses TRBV6-6 and TRBJ2-3; D is ambiguous. Germline values: CDR1 MNHNY, CDR2 SVGAGI (reference sequence). Trimming removed 0 bases from V and 2 bases from J, with 6 bases in between. This CDR3 region has 14 residues.